Below are 27 T cell receptor beta chains sequenced from a single sample in a study of T cells in Graves' hyperthyroidism and ophthalmopathy. Regions amplified from RNA transcripts were the TCR beta CDR3 regions. The HTBI primer set was used in a first-round RT-PCR of the TCR CDR3. TCRdb independently ran MiXCR on the multiplex PCR reads; one entry per CDR3 protein. The table includes roughly 99,000 distinct CDR3 sequences, 16% detected once. The sequencing sample was made of blood. The receptors come from a woman between 50 and 59 years old with Graves' hyperthyroidism.

This clonotype was counted many times. The chain carries TRBV29-1 and TRBJ1-3, with D uncertain. Germline V gene data show CDR1 as SQVTM and CDR2 as ANQGSEA. V was trimmed by 3 bases and J by 1 base, leaving 19 bases between them. CDR3 length: 17 amino acids. The chain's CDR3 is CSVESPGSMFSGNTIYF. The CDR3 nucleotides read TGCAGCGTTGAGAGCCCTGGCAGTATGTTTTCTGGAAACACCATATATTTT.

This clonotype was recorded many times. V and J are TRBV12-3 or TRBV12-4 and TRBJ2-5, with TRBD2 identical over 14 bases. The CDR3 runs 16 residues. The junction had 4 bases not matched to a gene; V was cut back by 3 bases and J by 4 bases. CDR3 loop: CASSFGLAGGGETQYF. The CDR3, as DNA: TGTGCCAGCAGTTTCGGACTAGCGGGAGGAGGAGAGACCCAGTACTTC.

This clonotype appeared many times. V and J are TRBV2 and TRBJ1-4, with D unresolved. V was clipped by 4 bases and J by 4 bases, with 10 bases between them. The CDR3 totals 14 residues. Germline V gives CDR1 SNHLY, CDR2 FYNNEI. The chain's CDR3 is CASSVEGVNEKLFF. The CDR3 bases are TGTGCCAGCAGTGTGGAGGGAGTTAATGAAAAACTGTTTTTT.

In this sample, this clonotype turned up many times. The CDR3 bases are TGCAGTGCTAGCGGGGGAGGGGGGTGGAGCACTGAAGCTTTCTTT. Amino acids: CSASGGGGWSTEAFF. V and J are TRBV20-1 and TRBJ1-1, with D possibly TRBD1 on 6 matching bases. Per germline, CDR1 DFQATT and CDR2 SNEGSKA (reference sequence). This CDR3 comprises 15 residues. The germline V and J ends were trimmed by 3 bases and 4 bases, with 18 bases remaining between them.

This clonotype was observed many times. The chain has TRBV29-1 and TRBJ2-2; D call uncertain. Germline CDR1 SQVTM, CDR2 ANQGSEA. The CDR3 is 11 amino acids. V lost 4 bases, J lost 4 bases, and 4 bases lay in between. The CDR3 nucleotides read TGCAGCGTTGGGGGCACCGGGGAGCTGTTTTTT. This codes for CSVGGTGELFF.

This clonotype has more than one count but fewer than ten. This chain connects TRBV20-1 to TRBJ2-5; D call uncertain. Germline V gives CDR1 DFQATT, CDR2 SNEGSKA (reference sequence). V was trimmed by 4 bases and J by 1 base, leaving 10 bases between them. The CDR3 contains 13 residues. CDR3 loop: CSAKKTFQETQYF. The CDR3 DNA sequence: TGCAGTGCTAAAAAGACGTTCCAAGAGACCCAGTACTTC.

This clonotype has a count of ten or more. The V call is TRBV28, the J call TRBJ1-5, with 7 nucleotides matching TRBD1. Germline V lookup: CDR1 MDHEN, CDR2 SYDVKM. The CDR3 contains 15 residues. V lost 2 bases and J lost 4; bases outside the gene matches: 5. DNA for the CDR3: TGTGCCAGCAGTTTACGGCAGGGGGGAAATCAGCCCCAGCATTTT. Translating it yields CASSLRQGGNQPQHF.

A word on this clonotype: This sequence may be a read error, since a much larger clone differs from it by one base. The chain combines TRBV4-1 with TRBJ2-2; either TRBD1 or TRBD2 may fit D (5 bases each). The CDR3 is made up of 15 amino acids. CDR1 is MGHRA, CDR2 YSYEKL, per germline. CDR3 region: CASSQAGTRAGEPFF. Here the CDR3 DNA reads TGCGCCAGCAGCCAAGCGGGGACCCGGGCCGGGGAGCCGTTTTTT.

The chain couples TRBV7-9 to TRBJ1-3; D uncertain. Trimming took 8 bases from V and 2 from J, leaving 10 bases between them. The V gene's germline CDR1 is SEHNR and CDR2 FQNEAQ (reference sequence). This CDR3 comprises 13 residues. CDR3 protein: CASGARAGNTIYF. The DNA of the CDR3 is TGTGCCAGCGGCGCTCGGGCTGGAAACACCATATATTTT.

As to this clonotype: A much larger clone differs by one base, so this may be a read error. The J gene is TRBJ2-7, the V gene TRBV5-1; D might be TRBD1 or TRBD2, each matching 5 bases. This CDR3 region has 14 residues. V was cut by 4 bases and J by 5 bases, with 16 bases left in between. CDR1 and CDR2 from the germline V gene are SGHRS and YFSETQ. The CDR3 DNA reads as TGCGCCAGCAGCCTCGAGGGGTTAAGGGACGAGCAGTACTTC. Protein: CASSLEGLRDEQYF.

In this sample, this clonotype turned up many times. The rearrangement joins TRBV12-3 or TRBV12-4 to TRBJ2-1; TRBD2 matches 9 bases. Unmatched junction bases numbered 4, after V lost 5 bases and J lost 5 bases. The CDR3 spans 14 residues. The CDR3 DNA follows: TGTGCCAGCAGTCTTTCTAGCGGGAACAATGAGCAGTTCTTC. Its translation: CASSLSSGNNEQFF.

V and J are TRBV20-1 and TRBJ2-3; TRBD2 aligns across 15 bases. This CDR3 is built from 17 residues. The germline CDR1 and CDR2 sequences are DFQATT and SNEGSKA (reference sequence). J gave up 5 bases and V 6 bases, and 12 bases lay outside the gene matches. The CDR3 sequence is CSAPGTGTSGGQDTQYF. The DNA for the CDR3 is TGCAGTGCCCCCGGGACCGGGACTAGCGGGGGGCAAGATACGCAGTATTTT.

This clonotype was counted many times. CDR3 DNA: TGTGCCAGCAACGCGGGTCTCTACGAGCAGTACTTC. Translating gives CASNAGLYEQYF. The rearrangement links TRBV12-3 or TRBV12-4 to TRBJ2-7; D may be TRBD2 (5 bases). Deletions cut 7 bases from V and 3 bases from J, with 10 bases between. This CDR3 spans 12 amino acids.

This clonotype was seen at least ten times. The J gene is TRBJ1-3, the V gene TRBV14; the D is unclear. In germline, CDR1 is SGHDN, CDR2 FVKESK. V was trimmed by 6 bases and J by 2 bases, leaving 5 bases between them. CDR3 length: 12 residues. The CDR3 nucleotides are TGTGCCAGCAGGGAAACTGGAAACACCATATATTTT. Translating gives CASRETGNTIYF.

This clonotype was found many times. The chain has TRBV3-1 and TRBJ2-2; 15 bases line up with TRBD2. This CDR3 is 16 amino acids long. The trim removed 4 bases at V and 4 bases at J, leaving 1 base unmatched. Germline assignment: CDR1 LGHDT and CDR2 YNNKEL (reference sequence). This chain's CDR3 is CASSPGLAGGTGELFF. CDR3 in DNA: TGTGCCAGCAGCCCGGGACTAGCGGGAGGCACCGGGGAGCTGTTTTTT.

This clonotype was seen many times. The chain employs TRBV3-1 and TRBJ1-2; D is unresolved. Germline-derived CDR1 and CDR2 are LGHDT and YNNKEL (reference sequence). V dropped 4 bases and J dropped 6 bases, with 6 bases sitting between them. The length of the CDR3 is 11 residues. CDR3 DNA sequence: TGTGCCAGCAGCCGTCTGGATGGCTACACCTTC. Its translation is CASSRLDGYTF.

In this sample, this clonotype turned up many times. The chain has TRBV5-1 and TRBJ2-2, with TRBD1 matching 7 bases. J lost 4 bases, V lost 0 bases, and 9 bases had no gene match. Germline values: CDR1 SGHRS, CDR2 YFSETQ. The CDR3 extends over 17 amino acids. CDR3 sequence reads: CASSLDGTAASTGELFF. The CDR3 nucleotides read TGCGCCAGCAGCTTGGATGGGACAGCCGCAAGCACCGGGGAGCTGTTTTTT.

This clonotype was picked up many times. This sequence joins TRBV28 and TRBJ2-7; tentatively, D is TRBD2 (6 bases). This CDR3 is built from 13 residues. V lost 10 bases and J 2 bases, leaving 15 bases between the germline ends. Germline loops: CDR1 MDHEN, CDR2 SYDVKM. The DNA of the CDR3 is TGTGCCACCTATAGGGACTCCCCCTACGAGCAGTACGTC. This sequence encodes CATYRDSPYEQYV.

Ten or more counts support this clonotype. The DNA of the CDR3 is TGTGCCAGCAGCTTCCCTAGCGGGAGACTATCCTACGAGCAGTACTTC. Amino acids: CASSFPSGRLSYEQYF. This chain uses TRBV7-2 with TRBJ2-7, with 10 bases matching TRBD2. The trim removed 3 bases at V and 1 base at J, leaving 6 bases unmatched. The CDR3 extends over 16 amino acids. Germline V lookup: CDR1 SGHTA, CDR2 FQGNSA.

This clonotype was counted at least ten times. Germline and junction disagree at one end, which may indicate a read error. CDR3 coding DNA: TGTGCCAGCAGCGTAGGGTTGCTAGCGTCCTCCGAGCAGTACTTC. Encoded protein: CASSVGLLASSEQYF. The chain has TRBV9 and TRBJ2-7; the D gene is possibly TRBD2 (6 bases). Germline V gene lookup returns CDR1 SGDLS and CDR2 YYNGEE. The CDR3 sequence is 15 residues long.

In its sample, this clonotype was seen many times. The chain carries TRBV20-1 and TRBJ1-6; D unclear. V lost 8 bases and J 2 bases, leaving 10 bases between the germline ends. The CDR3 covers 13 residues. The germline V gene encodes CDR1 DFQATT and CDR2 SNEGSKA (reference sequence). This chain's CDR3 is CSTREAYNSPLHF. The CDR3 bases are TGCAGTACACGGGAGGCCTATAATTCACCCCTCCACTTT.

As regards this clonotype: Just one base apart from a much larger clone, this may be a read error. The chain joins TRBV7-9 to TRBJ2-7; a possible D gene is TRBD2 (5 bases). The germline V gene has CDR1 SEHNR and CDR2 FQNEAQ (reference sequence). Trimming pared 5 bases from V and 1 base from J, leaving 12 bases between. CDR3 length: 14 residues. CDR3 in DNA: TGTGCCAGCAGCCCTCCCGGGAAATCCTACGAGCAGTACTTC. This sequence encodes CASSPPGKSYEQYF.

This clonotype has a count of ten or more. The chain uses TRBV18 and TRBJ2-1; 10 positions agree with TRBD2. The CDR3 has 17 residues. CDR1 is KGHSH, CDR2 LQKENI, per germline. Losses at the gene ends were 3 bases for V and 3 bases for J; bases not matched to a gene: 8. The CDR3 loop is CASSPLAGAPHYNEQFF. DNA for the CDR3: TGTGCCAGCTCACCCCTAGCGGGAGCCCCCCACTACAATGAGCAGTTCTTC.

This clonotype has ten or more counts. V is TRBV14 and J is TRBJ2-5, with TRBD2 identical over 9 bases. V was pared by 0 bases and J by 5 bases, with 13 bases of the junction left unmatched. This CDR3 region has 18 residues. Per the germline V gene, CDR1 is SGHDN and CDR2 is FVKESK. CDR3 sequence: CASSQDWPAGGGLETQYF. The CDR3 bases are TGTGCCAGCAGCCAAGATTGGCCAGCGGGAGGTGGATTGGAGACCCAGTACTTC.

Concerning this clonotype: No DNA is shown, since the ends of the CDR3 on it are uncertain; the CDR3 is the one TCRdb lists. The chain couples TRBV11-2 to TRBJ2-2; TRBD2 reflects the table's D call only, with no check against the DNA. The CDR3 region is 16 residues in length, termini included. Germline loops: CDR1 SGHAT, CDR2 FQNNGV. The CDR3 is CASSPSGTGPPGSCFF.

This chain connects TRBV29-1 to TRBJ2-5; 9 bases match TRBD1. From germline, CDR1 is SQVTM and CDR2 ANQGSEA. Trimming at V came to 5 bases and at J to 4 bases, leaving 5 bases not matched to a gene. The CDR3 totals 13 residues. CDR3 sequence (DNA): TGCAGCGTTTCACAGGGGGCTTCAGAGACCCAGTACTTC. The encoded protein is CSVSQGASETQYF.

This clonotype occurred many times. The chain couples TRBV6-1 to TRBJ2-3, with D possibly TRBD1 on 6 matching bases. Germline V gives CDR1 MNHNS, CDR2 SASEGT. The V and J ends lost 7 bases and 4 bases respectively, with 15 bases between them. The CDR3 is 14 residues long. This CDR3 is CASMDSPPADTQYF. The CDR3 nucleotides read TGTGCCAGCATGGACAGTCCTCCCGCAGATACGCAGTATTTT.